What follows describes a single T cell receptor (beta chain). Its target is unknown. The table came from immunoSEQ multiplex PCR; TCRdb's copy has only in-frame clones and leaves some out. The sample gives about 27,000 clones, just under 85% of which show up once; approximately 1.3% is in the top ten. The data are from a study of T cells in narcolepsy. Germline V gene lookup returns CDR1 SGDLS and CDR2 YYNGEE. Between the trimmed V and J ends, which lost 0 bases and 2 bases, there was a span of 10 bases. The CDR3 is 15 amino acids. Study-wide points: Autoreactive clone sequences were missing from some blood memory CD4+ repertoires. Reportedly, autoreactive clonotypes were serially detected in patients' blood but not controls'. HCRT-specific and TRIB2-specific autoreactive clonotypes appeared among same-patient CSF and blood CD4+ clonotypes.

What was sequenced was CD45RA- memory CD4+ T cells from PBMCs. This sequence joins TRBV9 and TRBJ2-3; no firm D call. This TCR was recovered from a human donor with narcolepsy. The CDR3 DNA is TGTGCCAGCAGCGTAGGGGTGGGGATCACAGATACGCAGTATTTT. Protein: CASSVGVGITDTQYF.